The rows below give T cell receptor beta chains drawn from one sample of a study of beta chain features in type 1 diabetes. The repertoire was sequenced with immunoSEQ multiplex PCR; TCRdb's copy has only in-frame clones and lacks some. The table shows 130,000 or so clones, with around 8.7% occurring only once. Specimen: central memory CD4+ T cells from blood. Every receptor here comes from a man aged 18 to 29 in good health. CDR3s include the opening cysteine and the closing phenylalanine or tryptophan. Each record gives: D gene, V gene, clone size, J gene, CDR3 DNA, CDR3 protein. A D gene is named only where the DNA matches it firmly. A clone size is listed for some rows: how often the clone was seen (once, few, many), or a class if it is expanded.

TRBD2	TRBV7-2	few	TRBJ2-1	TGTGCCAGCAGCTTAGGACTAGCGAATGAGCAGTTCTTC	CASSLGLANEQFF
.	TRBV15	few	TRBJ2-3	TGTGCCACCAGCAGAGATCCAGGAGATACGCAGTATTTT	CATSRDPGDTQYF
.	TRBV25-1	few	TRBJ1-1	TGTGCCAGCAAGTCTACAGGGCCCTCGAGGACTGAAGCTTTCTTT	CASKSTGPSRTEAFF
.	TRBV5-1	.	TRBJ2-7	TGCGCCAGCAGCTTGGGCAGGGGACGGGCCTACGAGCAGTACTTC	CASSLGRGRAYEQYF
.	TRBV4-2	.	TRBJ2-2	TGTGCCAGCACCTCGACAGGGAACACCGGGGAGCTGTTTTTT	CASTSTGNTGELFF
.	TRBV30	.	TRBJ2-3	TGTGCCTGGGGGGCAAGCACAGATACGCAGTATTTT	CAWGASTDTQYF
TRBD2	TRBV18	few	TRBJ2-2	TGTGCCAGCTCACCGAATAGCGGGTCCGTAGGCGGGGAGCTGTTTTTT	CASSPNSGSVGGELFF
TRBD2	TRBV30	few	TRBJ2-3	TGTGCCTGGAGTCGCCTAGCGGGGGGAGATACGCAGTATTTT	CAWSRLAGGDTQYF
.	TRBV7-8	.	TRBJ2-7	TGTGCCAGCAGCTTAGTTAGGGACACTTCCTACGAGCAGTACTTC	CASSLVRDTSYEQYF
.	TRBV10-3	few	TRBJ2-1	TGTGCCATCAGTGGCGGGGGCTACTACAATGAGCAGTTCTTC	CAISGGGYYNEQFF
.	TRBV4-2	.	TRBJ2-3	TGTGCCAGCAGCCAAGGGCTCGACACAGATACGCAGTATTTT	CASSQGLDTDTQYF
.	TRBV7-9	.	TRBJ1-5	TGTGCCAGCAGCAGCTCGGGTAGCAATCAGCCCCAGCATTTT	CASSSSGSNQPQHF
.	TRBV9	few	TRBJ2-6	TGTGCCAGCAGCGGCCAGTTTTCTGGGGCCAACGTCCTGACTTTC	CASSGQFSGANVLTF
.	TRBV4-3	few	TRBJ2-1	TGCGCCAGCAGCAGGGAGGTAAGCTACAATGAGCAGTTCTTC	CASSREVSYNEQFF
.	TRBV6-5	.	TRBJ1-2	TGTGCCAGCAGTTCGAGGACTCTCGGTGGCTACACCTTC	CASSSRTLGGYTF
.	TRBV7-8	few	TRBJ2-1	TGTGCCAGCAGCTTAGAGGCAGGGCGGAATGAGCAGTTCTTC	CASSLEAGRNEQFF
TRBD1	TRBV4-3	few	TRBJ1-4	TGCGCCAGCAGCCAGGGTCCAGGGGGCGCGAATGAAAAACTGTTTTTT	CASSQGPGGANEKLFF
.	TRBV7-8	.	TRBJ1-2	TGTGCCAGCAGCTTAGCGGGCGGGATGGGGGGCTATGGCTACACCTTC	CASSLAGGMGGYGYTF
.	TRBV7-2	.	TRBJ2-7	TGTGCCAGCAGCTTAGTGTACAATTCCTACGAGCAGTACTTC	CASSLVYNSYEQYF
.	TRBV6-1	few	TRBJ2-5	TGTGCCAGCAGGAATAAACAGGGACCACAAGAGACCCAGTACTTC	CASRNKQGPQETQYF
TRBD1	TRBV6-6	few	TRBJ1-2	TGTGCCAGCAGCTTTCCGGGACAGGACTATGGCTACACCTTC	CASSFPGQDYGYTF
TRBD1	TRBV7-2	few	TRBJ1-2	TGTGCCAGCAGCTTAATGCCAGGGGGTCTTAACACCTTC	CASSLMPGGLNTF
TRBD2	TRBV7-2	few	TRBJ2-7	TGTGCCAGCAGCTTAGCGCAAACTAGCGGGGGGCTTCATAACGAGCAGTACTTC	CASSLAQTSGGLHNEQYF
TRBD1	TRBV7-2	few	TRBJ1-1	TGTGCCAGCAGCCTCAGGACAGGGATGAACACTGAAGCTTTCTTT	CASSLRTGMNTEAFF
.	TRBV18	few	TRBJ2-5	TGTGCCAGCTCACCGGCAGGCCAAGAGACCCAGTACTTC	CASSPAGQETQYF
.	TRBV4-3	few	TRBJ1-4	TGCGCCAGCAGCCCTGAGGACAAACTGAAAAAACTGTTTTTT	CASSPEDKLKKLFF
TRBD2	TRBV6-1	few	TRBJ2-3	TGTGCCAGCAGTGAAAGGACTAGCGGAGATACGCAGTATTTT	CASSERTSGDTQYF
.	TRBV11-1	.	TRBJ1-6	TGTGCCAGCAGCGAGATCGTAGGGGGAATGGACCTCCACTTT	CASSEIVGGMDLHF
.	TRBV18	many	TRBJ2-7	TGTGCCAGCTCCCCTCAGGACGAGCAGTACTTC	CASSPQDEQYF
TRBD2	TRBV7-8	many	TRBJ2-1	TGTGCCAGCAGCCCGAATAGCGGGAGCACCTACAATGAGCAGTTCTTC	CASSPNSGSTYNEQFF
TRBD1	TRBV9	few	TRBJ2-3	TGTGCCAGCAGCGCAGGACAGGGGGCAGATACGCAGTATTTT	CASSAGQGADTQYF
TRBD2	TRBV20-1	few	TRBJ2-4	TGCAGTGCCCGGACTAGCGGGATTCAGTACTTC	CSARTSGIQYF
TRBD2	TRBV11-1	.	TRBJ2-5	TGTGCCAGCAGCAGCTTAGCGGGGGAGCAAGAGACCCAGTACTTC	CASSSLAGEQETQYF
.	TRBV30	.	TRBJ1-1	TGTGCCTGGAGTGGTTGGAGACAGAAGAACACTGAAGCTTTCTTT	CAWSGWRQKNTEAFF